This T cell receptor (beta chain) was sequenced in a study of T cell responses to AZD1222 COVID-19 vaccine. Overall study: Pooled samples include second doses given at about 4 or 12 weeks.

Assay: immunoSEQ multiplex PCR; the TCRdb copy retains only in-frame clones and omits some. The sample shows tens of thousands of clones, around 84% of them seen only once. This specimen consisted of peripheral blood, obtained on day 0 of AZD1222 vaccination. This TCR derives from an adult in good health.

The CDR3 DNA reads as TGTGCCAGCAGCGTAGGGTGGGGCAACACCGGGGAGCTGTTTTTT. This sequence encodes CASSVGWGNTGELFF. J is TRBJ2-2 and V is TRBV9, with TRBD1 as a possible D gene (5 bases). This CDR3 has 15 amino acids. V was pared by 0 bases and J by 2 bases, with 8 bases between. Germline CDR1 SGDLS, CDR2 YYNGEE.